This T cell receptor (beta chain) is from a study of T-cell reconstitution after alpha-beta-depleted transplantation in children. The study's findings and limits: Expanded graft clones, several hundred of them, were reportedly the source of alpha-beta T cells about two months after transplant. It was surviving recipient T cells and thymic progenitors that gave some patients high TCRbeta diversity at day 60. The main origin of T-cell counts and diversity one year after transplant was newly produced T cells.

TCRbeta library preparation incorporated unique molecular identifiers. Each CDR3 protein gets one entry after TCRdb re-called the PCR reads with MiXCR. The profile shows hundreds of thousands of distinct CDR3 sequences, 11% of them singletons. Trimming took 5 bases from V and 3 from J, leaving 13 bases between them. The length of the CDR3 is 13 residues. Germline V gene data show CDR1 as DFQATT and CDR2 as SNEGSKA (reference sequence). This clonotype was detected many times. Its antigen remains unknown. This chain uses TRBV20-1 with TRBJ1-1; no reliable D call. The sample here was peripheral blood, taken 180 days after TCRalphabeta/CD19-depleted stem cell transplant. The TCR sequence derives from a male patient between 2 and 10 years old who had a stem cell transplant for chronic granulomatous disease, so the T cells may come from the graft donor. CDR3 in DNA: TGCAGTGCTCATCCTAGCGGGTACACTGAAGCTTTCTTT. Amino acids: CSAHPSGYTEAFF.